The next 31 T cell receptor beta chains were all read from a single sample in a study of human T cells and chemical hapten exposure. TCRdb re-analysed the RACE reads in MiXCR, keeping a single row per CDR3 protein. The sample lists just over 350,000 distinct CDR3 sequences; nearly 6.5% were seen once. Time point denoted: patch test 2, 6 weeks after DPC sensitization. The treatment: therapeutic diphenylcyclopropenone sensitization with weekly scalp DPC. Sequencing was performed on whole blood, taken in connection with sensitization to the hapten diphenylcyclopropenone (DPC). These receptors were taken from a woman younger than 30 with alopecia areata. Some clones in this sample may be carry-over from other donors' samples.

The rearrangement joins TRBV19 to TRBJ1-2; D may be TRBD1 (6 bases). This CDR3 region has 14 residues. V lost 4 bases, J lost 6 bases, and 15 bases lay in between. Germline loops: CDR1 LNHDA, CDR2 SQIVND (reference sequence). The CDR3 nucleotides are TGTGCCAGTAGTAATCAGGGGACCCTGGATGGCTACACCTTC. It codes for CASSNQGTLDGYTF.

Only a few counts were recorded for this clonotype. The chain couples TRBV1 to TRBJ2-5. TRBV1 is described as a pseudogene. There are 14 residues in the CDR3. The CDR3 sequence: CTSSHQTNQETQYF. CDR3 coding DNA: TGCACCAGCAGCCATCAGACCAACCAAGAGACCCAGTACTTC.

The V gene is TRBV3-1, the J gene TRBJ2-1; D remains unclear. V lost 2 bases and J 8 bases, leaving 10 bases between the germline ends. The germline CDR1 and CDR2 sequences are LGHDT and YNNKEL (reference sequence). This CDR3 region has 13 residues. CDR3 bases: TGTGCCAGCAGCCAATACAGAAGGGATGAGCAGTTCTTC. Its translation: CASSQYRRDEQFF.

The genes are TRBV6-2 or TRBV6-3 and TRBJ2-1, with 11 bases that match TRBD2. V trimming: 6 bases; J trimming: 9 bases; junction bases outside the gene matches: 7. This CDR3 region has 14 residues. CDR1 is MNHEY and CDR2 is SVGEGT in the germline V gene. The CDR3, as DNA: TGTGCCAGCAGACCTAGCGGGGGGAGCGGTGAGCAGTTCTTC. Protein product: CASRPSGGSGEQFF.

This clonotype was seen many times. The chain is built from TRBV28 and TRBJ2-7; a weak D match, TRBD2 (6 bases). The CDR3 consists of 16 residues. Germline V CDR1 and CDR2: MDHEN, SYDVKM. The germline V and J ends were trimmed by 3 bases and 3 bases, with 18 bases remaining between them. The DNA of the CDR3 is TGTGCCAGCAGTTTTTTCGGGGGTGGTAGGGTCTACGAGCAGTACTTC. The encoded protein is CASSFFGGGRVYEQYF.

This clonotype has more than one count but fewer than ten. The rearrangement uses TRBV6-5 and TRBJ2-1; D remains unclear. The V gene lost 2 bases and the J gene lost 4 bases, with 3 bases spanning the gap. The CDR3 is 12 residues long. Germline V gene sequence: CDR1 MNHEY, CDR2 SVGAGI. For the CDR3, the DNA is TGTGCCAGCAGTTACGGATACAATGAGCAGTTCTTC. Amino acid sequence: CASSYGYNEQFF.

This clonotype was seen a few times. The rearrangement links TRBV12-3 or TRBV12-4 to TRBJ2-5; D perhaps matches TRBD2 (5 bases). Trimming shortened V by 5 bases and J by 5 bases, and 12 bases separated the two germline ends. The CDR3 contains 13 residues. CDR3 DNA: TGTGCCAGCAGTACTAGATCGGCCGAGACCCAGTACTTC. Amino acid sequence: CASSTRSAETQYF.

This clonotype showed up many times. J is TRBJ1-1 and V is TRBV12-3 or TRBV12-4; D uncertain. This CDR3 has 14 amino acids. V lost 1 base, J lost 7 bases, and 13 bases lay in between. The chain's CDR3 is CASSLVGSGSEAFF. The DNA for the CDR3 is TGTGCCAGCAGTTTAGTAGGGTCGGGCAGTGAAGCTTTCTTT.

This clonotype has a count of ten or more. The chain recombines TRBV18 with TRBJ2-7; the D gene could be TRBD1 or TRBD2 (5 bases each). Germline values: CDR1 KGHSH, CDR2 LQKENI. Trimming pared 3 bases from V and 2 bases from J, leaving 11 bases between. CDR3 length: 14 amino acids. CDR3: CASSPRDGAYEQYF. CDR3 nucleotide sequence: TGTGCCAGCTCACCCCGGGACGGTGCCTACGAGCAGTACTTC.

This chain connects TRBV6-6 to TRBJ1-4; possibly TRBD1 for D (5 bases). The CDR3 runs to 15 residues. Germline V CDR1 and CDR2: MNHNY, SVGAGI (reference sequence). The ends were cut back, 0 bases at V and 10 bases at J, with 15 bases in the middle. The CDR3 protein is CASSYSEGREGKLFF. In nucleotides, the CDR3 is TGTGCCAGCAGTTACTCGGAGGGGCGGGAGGGAAAACTGTTTTTT.

A few counts support this clonotype. The rearrangement uses TRBV12-3 or TRBV12-4 and TRBJ1-2, with 8 bases identical to TRBD1. The J segment lost 5 bases and the V segment lost 3 bases, leaving 5 bases of the junction unmatched. The CDR3 is 14 residues long. The CDR3 loop is CASSFPDRVYGYTF. The CDR3, as DNA: TGTGCCAGCAGTTTCCCGGACAGGGTGTATGGCTACACCTTC.

This clonotype has just a few counts. The chain uses TRBV2 and TRBJ1-5; 9 nucleotides line up with TRBD1. The V segment lost 6 bases and the J segment 6 bases; nucleotides outside the gene matches: 6. The CDR3 extends over 14 amino acids. Germline loops: CDR1 SNHLY, CDR2 FYNNEI. The CDR3 sequence: CASRVDRGGQPQHF. Written as DNA, the CDR3 is TGTGCCAGCAGAGTGGACAGGGGAGGTCAGCCCCAGCATTTT.

A word on this clonotype: A read error may explain this, as a much larger clone is one base away. The chain joins TRBV7-2 to TRBJ2-7; D is tentatively TRBD1 or TRBD2 (6 bases each). CDR3 length: 17 amino acids. V lost 1 base, J lost 1 base, and 17 bases lay in between. CDR1 and CDR2 (germline): SGHTA, FQGNSA. CDR3 protein: CASSLEGGRQVSYEQYF. CDR3 nucleotide sequence: TGTGCCAGCAGCTTAGAGGGGGGCCGCCAGGTGTCCTACGAGCAGTACTTC.

The V and J genes are TRBV7-2 and TRBJ2-3; tentatively, D is TRBD2 (5 bases). V gave up 7 bases and J gave up 6 bases, with 14 bases separating them. The CDR3 is made up of 13 amino acids. From germline, CDR1 is SGHTA and CDR2 FQGNSA. For the CDR3, the DNA is TGTGCCAGCAACCCCCAGAGGGAGGATACGCAGTATTTT. It encodes CASNPQREDTQYF.

This rearrangement joins TRBV10-3 to TRBJ2-3; TRBD2 might be the D (7 bases). V shed 3 bases and J shed 0 bases, with 16 bases lying between them. CDR1 and CDR2 (germline): ENHRY, SYGVKD. CDR3 length: 17 residues. The CDR3 loop is CAISDRIRGASTDTQYF. The CDR3 nucleotides are TGTGCCATCAGTGACAGGATTCGGGGGGCTAGCACAGATACGCAGTATTTT.

This clonotype was detected a few times. J is TRBJ2-1 and V is TRBV12-3 or TRBV12-4; 11 bases fit TRBD2. The CDR3 loop spans 14 amino acids. The V gene end was trimmed by 6 bases and the J gene end by 9 bases; junction bases not matched to a gene: 7. CDR3 in DNA: TGTGCCAGCAGAGCCGGGACTAGCGGATTTGAGCAGTTCTTC. It encodes CASRAGTSGFEQFF.

This sequence joins TRBV2 and TRBJ1-6; D is undetermined. The length of the CDR3 is 12 residues. Looked up from germline, CDR1 is SNHLY and CDR2 is FYNNEI. The ends were cut back, 9 bases at V and 9 bases at J, with 12 bases in the middle. Written as DNA, the CDR3 is TGTGCCAGTGATATTTGGGCTTCACCCCTCCACTTT. Protein product: CASDIWASPLHF.

This clonotype was detected ten times or more. V is TRBV6-5 and J is TRBJ1-2, with D perhaps TRBD1 (5 bases). The CDR3 runs 15 residues. V lost 6 bases and J 5 bases, leaving 19 bases between the germline ends. Per germline, CDR1 MNHEY and CDR2 SVGAGI. In DNA form, the CDR3 reads TGTGCCAGCAGGCGCAGGGACGGCAACACATATGGCTACACCTTC. Translated: CASRRRDGNTYGYTF.

In this sample, this clonotype turned up many times. This rearrangement joins TRBV6-5 to TRBJ1-2, with D unclear. CDR3 length equals 15 residues. V lost 7 bases, J lost 4 bases, and 19 bases lay in between. Germline CDR1 MNHEY, CDR2 SVGAGI. The CDR3 sequence is CASTPVIGDIYGYTF. Written as DNA, the CDR3 is TGTGCCAGCACCCCAGTTATCGGCGATATCTATGGCTACACCTTC.

V gene TRBV10-3 combines with J gene TRBJ2-7; no clear D gene. The CDR3 totals 15 residues. Germline CDR1 ENHRY, CDR2 SYGVKD. Trimming took 0 bases from V and 7 from J, leaving 16 bases between them. The CDR3 DNA follows: TGTGCCATCAGTGAGTCAGTAGCTTGGGGTGGAGAGCAGTACTTC. Residues: CAISESVAWGGEQYF.

The table lists this clonotype with a few counts. This rearrangement joins TRBV12-3 or TRBV12-4 to TRBJ2-3; 8 bases map to TRBD1. V was clipped by 4 bases and J by 2 bases; unmatched bases: 5. There are 15 residues in the CDR3. CDR3 sequence: CASSSRGHDTDTQYF. CDR3 nucleotide sequence: TGTGCCAGCAGTTCCAGGGGGCATGACACAGATACGCAGTATTTT.

This clonotype was seen repeatedly, ten times or more. V usage is TRBV7-2 and J usage is TRBJ1-6; D perhaps matches TRBD1 (5 bases). V was pared by 6 bases and J by 0 bases, with 12 bases between. The length of the CDR3 is 16 residues. Germline CDR1 SGHTA, CDR2 FQGNSA. The CDR3 sequence: CASRPGHSSYNSPLHF. DNA for the CDR3: TGTGCCAGCAGGCCAGGGCATAGCTCCTATAATTCACCCCTCCACTTT. The variable domain in full, completed from reference TRBV7-2 and TRBJ1-6, reads GAGVSQSPSNKVTEKGKDVELRCDPISGHTALYWYRQSLGQGLEFLIYFQGNSAPDKSGLPSDRFSAERTGGSVSTLTIQRTQQEDSAVYLCASRPGHSSYNSPLHFGNGTRLTVT.

The chain employs TRBV18 and TRBJ1-3, with D perhaps TRBD1 (6 bases). V was shortened by 3 bases and J by 0 bases, with 9 bases between the two germline ends. CDR1 is KGHSH and CDR2 is LQKENI in the germline V gene. There are 15 residues in the CDR3. CDR3 amino acids: CASSPDSLSGNTIYF. The CDR3 coding sequence is TGTGCCAGCTCACCGGACAGTCTCTCTGGAAACACCATATATTTT.

This clonotype was found many times. The chain carries TRBV6-5 and TRBJ2-7; TRBD1 aligns across 10 bases. V gave up 6 bases and J gave up 1 base; unmatched junction bases: 6. CDR1 MNHEY and CDR2 SVGAGI come from the germline V gene. The CDR3 length is 15 residues. The CDR3 loop is CASSRSGQGSYEQYF. In nucleotides, the CDR3 is TGTGCCAGCAGCCGTTCGGGACAGGGGTCCTACGAGCAGTACTTC.

Points on this clonotype: This clone may be a read error of a much larger clone one base away. This sequence joins TRBV7-2 and TRBJ1-4; perhaps TRBD1 as D (6 bases). This CDR3 has 13 residues. Germline lookup yields CDR1 SGHTA and CDR2 FQGNSA. Trimming left V 4 bases short and J 10 bases short, with 13 bases between. The CDR3 region has the DNA TGTGCCAGCAGCTCCCCAGGGGACGGAAAACTGTTTTTT. Amino acids: CASSSPGDGKLFF.

This clonotype turned up a few times. The chain uses TRBV20-1 and TRBJ2-1; the match to TRBD2 covers 15 bases. J lost 3 bases, V lost 6 bases, and 3 bases had no gene match. The CDR3 runs 15 residues. CDR1 is DFQATT and CDR2 is SNEGSKA in the germline V gene (reference sequence). The CDR3 loop reads CSAGTSGGYYNEQFF. CDR3 nucleotides: TGCAGTGCCGGGACTAGCGGGGGGTACTACAATGAGCAGTTCTTC.

This clonotype was seen at least ten times. V and J are TRBV7-2 and TRBJ2-4; TRBD1 matches at 8 bases. Germline trimming cut 4 bases from V and 6 bases from J; bases unmatched to any gene: 11. CDR1 is SGHTA and CDR2 is FQGNSA in the germline V gene. The CDR3 covers 16 residues. The CDR3 region has the DNA TGTGCCAGCAGCTCCGTTCGGACAGGGATAGGAAACATTCAGTACTTC. It is translated as CASSSVRTGIGNIQYF.

This clonotype has ten or more counts. The chain is built from TRBV10-3 and TRBJ2-3; the match to TRBD2 covers 16 bases. This CDR3 is built from 18 residues. J was trimmed by 5 bases and V by 2 bases; bases with no gene match: 7. Germline CDR1 ENHRY, CDR2 SYGVKD. The CDR3 is CAISETGTSGGAGDTQYF. In DNA, the CDR3 is TGTGCCATCAGTGAGACGGGGACTAGCGGGGGGGCCGGAGATACGCAGTATTTT.

The chain employs TRBV11-2 and TRBJ2-3; weak D call: TRBD2 (6 bases). Trimming took 5 bases from V and 2 from J, leaving 14 bases between them. This CDR3 has 15 amino acids. Germline V gene data show CDR1 as SGHAT and CDR2 as FQNNGV. DNA for the CDR3: TGTGCCAGCAGCCCACACCGGGACTTCACAGATACGCAGTATTTT. It encodes CASSPHRDFTDTQYF.

This clonotype was found a few times. The CDR3 loop is CASSYSSAGVYEQYF. The CDR3 DNA follows: TGTGCCAGCAGTTACTCAAGTGCAGGGGTCTACGAGCAGTACTTC. The chain uses TRBV6-5 and TRBJ2-7; a weak D match, TRBD1 (6 bases). CDR3 length equals 15 residues. The V gene's germline CDR1 is MNHEY and CDR2 SVGAGI. V was shortened by 0 bases and J by 3 bases, with 12 bases between the two germline ends.

Of note for this clonotype: This may arise from a read error, as a much more abundant clone is one base away. The V gene is TRBV29-1, the J gene TRBJ1-2; D is uncertain. Trimming stripped 6 bases from V and 0 bases from J, with 11 bases between. Per the germline V gene, CDR1 is SQVTM and CDR2 is ANQGSEA. The length of the CDR3 is 13 residues. The CDR3 region is CSVPKTANYGYTF. The CDR3 coding sequence is TGCAGCGTCCCCAAAACAGCTAACTATGGCTACACCTTC.